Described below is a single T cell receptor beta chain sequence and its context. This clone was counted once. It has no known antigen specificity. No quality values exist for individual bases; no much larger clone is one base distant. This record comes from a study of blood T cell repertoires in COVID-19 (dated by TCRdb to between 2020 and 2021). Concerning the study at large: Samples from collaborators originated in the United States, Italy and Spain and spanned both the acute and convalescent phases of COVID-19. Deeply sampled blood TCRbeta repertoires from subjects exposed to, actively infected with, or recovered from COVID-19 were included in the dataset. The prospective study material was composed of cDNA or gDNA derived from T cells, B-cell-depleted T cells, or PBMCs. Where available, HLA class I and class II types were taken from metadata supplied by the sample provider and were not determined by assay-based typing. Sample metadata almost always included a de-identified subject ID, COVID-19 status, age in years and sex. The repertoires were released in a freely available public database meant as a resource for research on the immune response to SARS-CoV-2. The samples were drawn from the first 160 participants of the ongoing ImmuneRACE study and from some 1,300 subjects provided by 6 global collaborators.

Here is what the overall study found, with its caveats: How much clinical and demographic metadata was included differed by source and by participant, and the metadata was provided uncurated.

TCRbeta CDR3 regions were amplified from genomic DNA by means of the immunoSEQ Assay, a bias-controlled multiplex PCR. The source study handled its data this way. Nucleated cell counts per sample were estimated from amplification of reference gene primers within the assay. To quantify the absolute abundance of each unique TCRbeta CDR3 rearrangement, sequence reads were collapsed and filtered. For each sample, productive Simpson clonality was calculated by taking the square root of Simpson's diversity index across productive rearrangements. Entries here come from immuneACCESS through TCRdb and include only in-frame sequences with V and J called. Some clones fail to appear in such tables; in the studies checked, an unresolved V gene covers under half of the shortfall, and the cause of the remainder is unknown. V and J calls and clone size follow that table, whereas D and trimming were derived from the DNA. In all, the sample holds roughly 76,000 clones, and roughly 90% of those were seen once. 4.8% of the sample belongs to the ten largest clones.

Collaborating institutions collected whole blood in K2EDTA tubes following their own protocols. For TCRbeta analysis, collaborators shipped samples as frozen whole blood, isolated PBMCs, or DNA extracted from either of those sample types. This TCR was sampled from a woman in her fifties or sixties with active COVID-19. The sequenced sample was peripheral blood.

The sequence in DNA is TGTGCCAGCAGCCTTGGGGTAGCGGGATATGAGACCCAGTACTTC. It specifies CASSLGVAGYETQYF. The receptor chain draws on TRBV14 and TRBJ2-5; 8 bases in the junction line up with TRBD2. Including cysteine and phenylalanine, the CDR3 has 15 amino acids. The only DNA kept is the CDR3, 45 bases in frame from the first base. CDR1 SGHDN and CDR2 FVKESK were looked up in the germline V gene. At the junction V is shortened by 4 bases and J by 5 bases; bases outside the gene matches: 9.